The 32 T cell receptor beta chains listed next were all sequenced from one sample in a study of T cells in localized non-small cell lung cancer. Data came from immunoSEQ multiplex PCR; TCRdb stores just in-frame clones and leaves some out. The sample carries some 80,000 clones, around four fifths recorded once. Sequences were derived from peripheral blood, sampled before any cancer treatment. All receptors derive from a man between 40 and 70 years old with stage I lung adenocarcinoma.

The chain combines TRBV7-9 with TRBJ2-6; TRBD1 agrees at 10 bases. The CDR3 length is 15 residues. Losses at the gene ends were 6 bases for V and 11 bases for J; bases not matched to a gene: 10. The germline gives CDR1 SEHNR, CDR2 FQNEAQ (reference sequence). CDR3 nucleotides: TGTGCCAGCAGTCCGAAGACAGGGGGCATGGACGTCCTGACTTTC. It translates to CASSPKTGGMDVLTF.

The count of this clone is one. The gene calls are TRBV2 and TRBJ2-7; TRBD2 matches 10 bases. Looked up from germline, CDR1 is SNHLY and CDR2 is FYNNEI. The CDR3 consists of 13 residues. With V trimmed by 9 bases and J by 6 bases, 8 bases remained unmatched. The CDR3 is CARGEREGREQYF. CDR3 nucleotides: TGTGCCAGGGGAGAGCGGGAGGGCCGCGAGCAGTACTTC.

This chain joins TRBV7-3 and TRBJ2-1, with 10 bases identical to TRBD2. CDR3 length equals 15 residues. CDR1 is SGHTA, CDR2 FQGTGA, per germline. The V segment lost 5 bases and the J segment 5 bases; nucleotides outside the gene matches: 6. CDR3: CASSRGLARNNEQFF. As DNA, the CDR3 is TGTGCCAGCAGCCGGGGACTAGCGAGGAACAATGAGCAGTTCTTC.

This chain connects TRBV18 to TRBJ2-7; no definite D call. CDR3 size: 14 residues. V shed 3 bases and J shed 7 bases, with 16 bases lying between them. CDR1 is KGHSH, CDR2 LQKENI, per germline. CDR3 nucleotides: TGTGCCAGCTCACCCCAAGGGCCTCGGTCAGAGCAGTACTTC. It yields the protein CASSPQGPRSEQYF.

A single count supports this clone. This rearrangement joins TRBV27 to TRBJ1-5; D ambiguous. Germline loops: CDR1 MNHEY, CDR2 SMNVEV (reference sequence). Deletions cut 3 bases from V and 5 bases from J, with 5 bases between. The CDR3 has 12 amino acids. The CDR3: CASSFSDQPQHF. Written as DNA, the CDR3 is TGTGCCAGCAGTTTCTCGGATCAGCCCCAGCATTTT.

The CDR3 DNA reads as TGCGCCAGCAGCTTGGGAATTAGCGATCCGAGGGCCGGGGAGCTGTTTTTT. Translating it yields CASSLGISDPRAGELFF. This chain connects TRBV5-1 to TRBJ2-2; a possible D gene is TRBD2 (5 bases). This CDR3 has 17 amino acids. V was shortened by 0 bases and J by 6 bases, with 18 bases between the two germline ends. Germline CDR1 is SGHRS and CDR2 is YFSETQ.

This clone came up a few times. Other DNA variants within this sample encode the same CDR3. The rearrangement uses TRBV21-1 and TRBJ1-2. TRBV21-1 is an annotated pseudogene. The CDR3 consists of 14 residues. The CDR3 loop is CASTSGYPTYGYTF. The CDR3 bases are TGTGCCAGCACTTCGGGATACCCCACCTATGGCTACACCTTC.

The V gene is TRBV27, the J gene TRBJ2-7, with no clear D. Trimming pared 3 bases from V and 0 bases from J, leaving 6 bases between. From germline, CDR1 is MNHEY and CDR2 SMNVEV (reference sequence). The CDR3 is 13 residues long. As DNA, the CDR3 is TGTGCCAGCAGTTTTTCCCCCTCCTACGAGCAGTACTTC. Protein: CASSFSPSYEQYF.

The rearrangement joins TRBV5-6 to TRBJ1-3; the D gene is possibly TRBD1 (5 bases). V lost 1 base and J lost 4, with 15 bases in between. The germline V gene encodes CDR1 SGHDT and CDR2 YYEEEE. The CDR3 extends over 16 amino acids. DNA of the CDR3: TGTGCCAGCAGCTTGTACGGGGGAAACGCCGGAAACACCATATATTTT. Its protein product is CASSLYGGNAGNTIYF.

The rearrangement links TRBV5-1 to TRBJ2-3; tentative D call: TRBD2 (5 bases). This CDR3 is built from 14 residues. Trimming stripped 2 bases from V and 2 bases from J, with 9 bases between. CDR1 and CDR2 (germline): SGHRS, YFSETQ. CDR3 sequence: CASSLNGNTDTQYF. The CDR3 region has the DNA TGCGCCAGCAGCTTAAACGGGAACACAGATACGCAGTATTTT.

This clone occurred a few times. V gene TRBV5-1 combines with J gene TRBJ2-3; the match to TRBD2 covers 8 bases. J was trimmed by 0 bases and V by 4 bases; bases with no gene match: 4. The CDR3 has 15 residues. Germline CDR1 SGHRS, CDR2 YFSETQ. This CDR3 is CASSQRLASTDTQYF. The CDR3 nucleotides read TGCGCCAGCAGCCAGAGACTAGCGAGCACAGATACGCAGTATTTT. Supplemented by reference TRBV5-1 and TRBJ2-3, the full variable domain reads KAGVTQTPRYLIKTRGQQVTLSCSPISGHRSVSWYQQTPGQGLQFLFEYFSETQRNKGNFPGRFSGRQFSNSRSEMNVSTLELGDSALYLCASSQRLASTDTQYFGPGTRLTVL.

CDR3 residues: CASSIGTGGVYEQYF. The CDR3 bases are TGTGCCAGTAGTATTGGTACAGGGGGCGTTTACGAGCAGTACTTC. The chain carries TRBV19 and TRBJ2-7, with 9 bases lining up with TRBD1. This CDR3 is built from 15 residues. Looked up from germline, CDR1 is LNHDA and CDR2 is SQIVND (reference sequence). The V gene end was trimmed by 3 bases and the J gene end by 4 bases; junction bases not matched to a gene: 7.

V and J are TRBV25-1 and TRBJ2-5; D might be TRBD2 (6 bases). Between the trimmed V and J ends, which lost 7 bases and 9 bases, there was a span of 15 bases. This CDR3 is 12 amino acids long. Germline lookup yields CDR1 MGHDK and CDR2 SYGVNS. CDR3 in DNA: TGTGCCAGCACTGTTGGGACGGGAGCCCAGTACTTC. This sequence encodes CASTVGTGAQYF.

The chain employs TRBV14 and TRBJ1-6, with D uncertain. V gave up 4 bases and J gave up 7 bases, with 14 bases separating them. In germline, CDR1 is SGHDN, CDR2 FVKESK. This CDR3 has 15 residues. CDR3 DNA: TGTGCCAGCAGCCTACTATCGGCGTCGAATTCACCCCTCCACTTT. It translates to CASSLLSASNSPLHF.

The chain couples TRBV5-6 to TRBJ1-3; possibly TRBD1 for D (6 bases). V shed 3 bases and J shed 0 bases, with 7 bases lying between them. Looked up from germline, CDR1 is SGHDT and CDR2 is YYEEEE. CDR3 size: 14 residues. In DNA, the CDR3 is TGTGCCAGCAGCTCGACAGGCTCTGGAAACACCATATATTTT. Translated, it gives CASSSTGSGNTIYF. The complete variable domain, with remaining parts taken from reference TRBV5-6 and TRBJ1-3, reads DAGVTQSPTHLIKTRGQQVTLRCSPKSGHDTVSWYQQALGQGPQFIFQYYEEEERQRGNFPDRFSGHQFPNYSSELNVNALLLGDSALYLCASSSTGSGNTIYFGEGSWLTVV.

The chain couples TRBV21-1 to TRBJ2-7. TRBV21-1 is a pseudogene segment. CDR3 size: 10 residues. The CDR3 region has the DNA TGTGCCAGCAGCGGGGGCGAGCAGTACTTC. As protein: CASSGGEQYF.

The CDR3, as DNA: TGTGCCAGCAGTTTACCGACTCCCCGGGGAGAGACCCAGTACTTC. This encodes CASSLPTPRGETQYF. The V gene is TRBV28, the J gene TRBJ2-5, with D possibly matching TRBD2 (5 bases). Germline V CDR1 and CDR2: MDHEN, SYDVKM. CDR3 size: 15 residues. Trimming took off 2 bases at V and 4 bases at J, with 14 bases between the two ends.

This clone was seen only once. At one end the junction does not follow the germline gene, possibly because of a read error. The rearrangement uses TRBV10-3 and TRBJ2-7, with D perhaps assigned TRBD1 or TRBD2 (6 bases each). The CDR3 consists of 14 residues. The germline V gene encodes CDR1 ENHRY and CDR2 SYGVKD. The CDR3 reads CAIGWTGASFEQYF. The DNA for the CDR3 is TGTGCCATCGGATGGACGGGGGCCTCCTTCGAGCAGTACTTC.

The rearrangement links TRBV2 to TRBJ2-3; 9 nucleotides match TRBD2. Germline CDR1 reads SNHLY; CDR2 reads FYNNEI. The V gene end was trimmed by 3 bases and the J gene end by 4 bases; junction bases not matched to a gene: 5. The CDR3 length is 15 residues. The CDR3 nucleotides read TGTGCCAGCAGTGATCGGCGGGGGGGAGCAGATACGCAGTATTTT. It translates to CASSDRRGGADTQYF.

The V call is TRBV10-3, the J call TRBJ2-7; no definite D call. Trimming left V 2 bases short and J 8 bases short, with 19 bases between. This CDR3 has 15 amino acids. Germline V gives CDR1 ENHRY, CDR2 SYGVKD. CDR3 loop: CAISEDNGPPTKQYF. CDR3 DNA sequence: TGTGCCATCAGTGAGGACAACGGACCTCCTACGAAGCAGTACTTC.

The CDR3 here is CASSLWGGEQYF. The DNA of the CDR3 is TGTGCCAGCAGTTTATGGGGCGGAGAGCAGTACTTC. V and J are TRBV27 and TRBJ2-7; possible D gene TRBD1, 5 bases. Germline V lookup: CDR1 MNHEY, CDR2 SMNVEV (reference sequence). The V and J ends lost 1 base and 7 bases respectively, with 8 bases between them. CDR3 length: 12 residues.

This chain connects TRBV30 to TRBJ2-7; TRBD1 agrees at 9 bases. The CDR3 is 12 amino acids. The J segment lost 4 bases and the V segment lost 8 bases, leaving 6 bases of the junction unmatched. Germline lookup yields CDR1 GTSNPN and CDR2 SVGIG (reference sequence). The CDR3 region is CAGRTGVYEQYF. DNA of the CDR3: TGTGCCGGTCGGACAGGGGTGTACGAGCAGTACTTC.

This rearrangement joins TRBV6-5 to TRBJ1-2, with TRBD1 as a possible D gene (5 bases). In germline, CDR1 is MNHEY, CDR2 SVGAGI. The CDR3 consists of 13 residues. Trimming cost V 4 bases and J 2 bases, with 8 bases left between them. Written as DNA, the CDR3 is TGTGCCAGCAGTTTACAGGTGAACTATGGCTACACCTTC. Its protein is CASSLQVNYGYTF.

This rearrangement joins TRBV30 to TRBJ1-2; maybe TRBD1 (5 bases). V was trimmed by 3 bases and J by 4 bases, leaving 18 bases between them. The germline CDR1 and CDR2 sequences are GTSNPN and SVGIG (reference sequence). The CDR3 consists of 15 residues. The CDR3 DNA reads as TGTGCCTGGAGAACCCTTTGGGGGTTAAGCTATGGCTACACCTTC. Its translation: CAWRTLWGLSYGYTF.

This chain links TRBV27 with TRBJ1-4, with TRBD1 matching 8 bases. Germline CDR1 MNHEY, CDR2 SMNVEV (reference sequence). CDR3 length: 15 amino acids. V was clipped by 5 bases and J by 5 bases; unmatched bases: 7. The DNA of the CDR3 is TGTGCCAGCAGTCGAAGACAGGGGATCAATGAAAAACTGTTTTTT. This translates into CASSRRQGINEKLFF.

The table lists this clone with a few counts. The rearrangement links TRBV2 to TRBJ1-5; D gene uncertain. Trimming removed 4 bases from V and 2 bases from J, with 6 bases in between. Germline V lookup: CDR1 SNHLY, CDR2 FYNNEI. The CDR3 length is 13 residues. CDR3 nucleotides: TGTGCCAGCAGTGCGACGGGCAATCAGCCCCAGCATTTT. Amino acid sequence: CASSATGNQPQHF.

The CDR3 DNA sequence: TGTGCCAGCAGCAAGGACAGAACGAACACTGAAGCTTTCTTT. Protein product: CASSKDRTNTEAFF. The chain joins TRBV9 to TRBJ1-1; possibly TRBD1 for D (6 bases). V lost 4 bases and J 1 base, leaving 11 bases between the germline ends. The CDR3 consists of 14 residues. Germline assignment: CDR1 SGDLS and CDR2 YYNGEE.

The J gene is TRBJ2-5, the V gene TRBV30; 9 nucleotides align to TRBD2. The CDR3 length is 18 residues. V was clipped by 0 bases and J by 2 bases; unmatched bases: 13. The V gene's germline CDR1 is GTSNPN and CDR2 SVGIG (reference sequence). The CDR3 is CAWSVARPAGGIQETQYF. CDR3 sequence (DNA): TGTGCCTGGAGTGTAGCACGACCGGCGGGGGGGATACAAGAGACCCAGTACTTC.

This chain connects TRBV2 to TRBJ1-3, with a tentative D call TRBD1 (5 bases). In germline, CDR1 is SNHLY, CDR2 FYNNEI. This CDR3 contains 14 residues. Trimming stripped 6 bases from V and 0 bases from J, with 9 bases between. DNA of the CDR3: TGTGCCAGCAGCGGGGACTTCTCTGGAAACACCATATATTTT. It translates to CASSGDFSGNTIYF. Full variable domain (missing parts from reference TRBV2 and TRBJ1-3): EPEVTQTPSHQVTQMGQEVILRCVPISNHLYFYWYRQILGQKVEFLVSFYNNEISEKSEIFDDQFSVERPDGSNFTLKIRSTKLEDSAMYFCASSGDFSGNTIYFGEGSWLTVV.

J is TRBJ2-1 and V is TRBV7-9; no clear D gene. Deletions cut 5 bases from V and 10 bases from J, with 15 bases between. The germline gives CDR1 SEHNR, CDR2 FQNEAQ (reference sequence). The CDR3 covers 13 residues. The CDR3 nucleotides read TGTGCCAGCAGCCACCGGGCCGCGCGAGAGCAGTTCTTC. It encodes CASSHRAAREQFF.

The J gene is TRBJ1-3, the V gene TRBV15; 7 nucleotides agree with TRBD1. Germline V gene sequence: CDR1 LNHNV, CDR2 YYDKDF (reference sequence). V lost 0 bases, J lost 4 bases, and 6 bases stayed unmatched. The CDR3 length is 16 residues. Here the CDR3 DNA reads TGTGCCACCAGCAGAGAGCCCCCGGACAGGGGAAACACCATATATTTT. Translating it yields CATSREPPDRGNTIYF.

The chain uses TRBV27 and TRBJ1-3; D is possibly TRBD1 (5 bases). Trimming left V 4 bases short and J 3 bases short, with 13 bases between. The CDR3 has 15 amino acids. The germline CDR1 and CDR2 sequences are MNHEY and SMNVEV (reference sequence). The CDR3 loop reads CASSSQGRNGNTIYF. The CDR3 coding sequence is TGTGCCAGCAGTTCTCAGGGACGGAATGGAAACACCATATATTTT.